This T cell receptor (beta chain) stems from a study of blood T cell repertoires in COVID-19. Study at large: PBMCs, B-cell-depleted T cells, or T cells provided the cDNA or gDNA that made up the material.

Profiling relied on immunoSEQ multiplex PCR, and the TCRdb table lists in-frame clones only, not all of them. The data contain some 75,000 clones, over 75% of them singletons. CDR1 and CDR2 from the germline V gene are SGHNT and YYREEE (reference sequence). V dropped 4 bases and J dropped 0 bases, with 13 bases sitting between them. The CDR3 loop spans 15 amino acids. The TCR comes from a man in his 70s with active or convalescent COVID-19. The material sequenced was peripheral blood. J is TRBJ1-1 and V is TRBV5-4; a possible D gene is TRBD1 (6 bases). CDR3 sequence reads: CASSRGGGVNTEAFF. Written as DNA, the CDR3 is TGTGCCAGCAGCAGGGGGGGCGGAGTGAACACTGAAGCTTTCTTT.